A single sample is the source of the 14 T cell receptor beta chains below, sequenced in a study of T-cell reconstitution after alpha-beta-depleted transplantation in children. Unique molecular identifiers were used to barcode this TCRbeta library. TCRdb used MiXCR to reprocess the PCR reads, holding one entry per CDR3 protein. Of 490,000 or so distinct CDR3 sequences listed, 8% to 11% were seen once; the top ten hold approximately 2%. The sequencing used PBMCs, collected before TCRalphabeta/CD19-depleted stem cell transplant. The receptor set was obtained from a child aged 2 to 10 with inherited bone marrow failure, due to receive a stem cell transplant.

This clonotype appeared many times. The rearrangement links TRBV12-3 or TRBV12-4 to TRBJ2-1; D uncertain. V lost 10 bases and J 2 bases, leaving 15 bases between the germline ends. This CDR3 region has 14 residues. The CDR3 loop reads CAKSQLRTYNEQFF. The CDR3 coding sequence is TGTGCCAAATCCCAGCTCAGGACCTACAATGAGCAGTTCTTC.

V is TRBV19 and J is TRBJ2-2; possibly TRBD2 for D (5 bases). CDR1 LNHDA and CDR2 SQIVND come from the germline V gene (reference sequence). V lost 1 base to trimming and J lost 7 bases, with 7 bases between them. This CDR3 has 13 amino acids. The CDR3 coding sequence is TGTGCCAGTAGTATAGGAGGAGGCGGGGAGCTGTTTTTT. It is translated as CASSIGGGGELFF. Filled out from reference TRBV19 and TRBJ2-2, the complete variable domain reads DGGITQSPKYLFRKEGQNVTLSCEQNLNHDAMYWYRQDPGQGLRLIYYSQIVNDFQKGDIAEGYSVSREKKESFPLTVTSAQKNPTAFYLCASSIGGGGELFFGEGSRLTVL.

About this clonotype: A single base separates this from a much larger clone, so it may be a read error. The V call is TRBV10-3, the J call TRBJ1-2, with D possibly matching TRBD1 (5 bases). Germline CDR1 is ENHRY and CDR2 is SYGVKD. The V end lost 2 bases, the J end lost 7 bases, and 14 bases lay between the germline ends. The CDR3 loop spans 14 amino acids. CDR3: CAISELGGTSGYTF. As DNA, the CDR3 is TGTGCCATCAGTGAGCTTGGGGGGACGAGTGGCTACACCTTC.

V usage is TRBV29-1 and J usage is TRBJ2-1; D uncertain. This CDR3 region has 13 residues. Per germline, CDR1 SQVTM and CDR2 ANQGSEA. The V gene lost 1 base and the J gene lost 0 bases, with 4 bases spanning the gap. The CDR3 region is CSVEGSSYNEQFF. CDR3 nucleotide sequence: TGCAGCGTTGAAGGCAGCTCCTACAATGAGCAGTTCTTC.

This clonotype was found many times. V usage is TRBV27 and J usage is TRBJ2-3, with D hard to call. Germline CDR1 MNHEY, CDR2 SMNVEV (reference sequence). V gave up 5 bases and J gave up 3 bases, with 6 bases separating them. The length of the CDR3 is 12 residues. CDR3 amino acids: CASSRATDTQYF. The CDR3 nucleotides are TGTGCCAGCAGTAGAGCGACAGATACGCAGTATTTT.

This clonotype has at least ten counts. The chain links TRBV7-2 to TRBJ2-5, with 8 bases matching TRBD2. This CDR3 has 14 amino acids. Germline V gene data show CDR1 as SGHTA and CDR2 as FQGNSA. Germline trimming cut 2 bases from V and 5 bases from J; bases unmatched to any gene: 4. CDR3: CASSLYGRAETQYF. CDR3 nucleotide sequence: TGTGCCAGCAGCTTATACGGGAGGGCCGAGACCCAGTACTTC. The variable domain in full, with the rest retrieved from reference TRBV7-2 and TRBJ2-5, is GAGVSQSPSNKVTEKGKDVELRCDPISGHTALYWYRQSLGQGLEFLIYFQGNSAPDKSGLPSDRFSAERTGGSVSTLTIQRTQQEDSAVYLCASSLYGRAETQYFGPGTRLLVL.

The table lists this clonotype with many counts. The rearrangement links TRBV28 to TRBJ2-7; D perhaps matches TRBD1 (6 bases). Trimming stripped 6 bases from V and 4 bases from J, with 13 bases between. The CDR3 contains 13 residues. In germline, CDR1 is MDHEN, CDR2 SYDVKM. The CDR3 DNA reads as TGTGCCAGCAGCCTATTACAGGGTTACGAGCAGTACTTC. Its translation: CASSLLQGYEQYF. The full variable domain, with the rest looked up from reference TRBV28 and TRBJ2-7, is DVKVTQSSRYLVKRTGEKVFLECVQDMDHENMFWYRQDPGLGLRLIYFSYDVKMKEKGDIPEGYSVSREKKERFSLILESASTNQTSMYLCASSLLQGYEQYFGPGTRLTVT.

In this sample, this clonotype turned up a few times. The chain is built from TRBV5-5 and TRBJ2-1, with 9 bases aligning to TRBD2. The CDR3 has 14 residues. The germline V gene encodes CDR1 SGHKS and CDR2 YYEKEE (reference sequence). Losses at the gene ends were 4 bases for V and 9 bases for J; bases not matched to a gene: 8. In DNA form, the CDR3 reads TGTGCCAGCAGCGGAATAGCGGGAGAGAGTGAGCAGTTCTTC. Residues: CASSGIAGESEQFF.

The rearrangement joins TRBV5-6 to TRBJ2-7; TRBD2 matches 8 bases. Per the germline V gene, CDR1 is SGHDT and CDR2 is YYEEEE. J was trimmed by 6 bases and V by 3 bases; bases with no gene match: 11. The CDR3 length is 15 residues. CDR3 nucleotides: TGTGCCAGCAGCTCCCCTATAGCGGGAACACGCGAGCAGTACTTC. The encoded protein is CASSSPIAGTREQYF. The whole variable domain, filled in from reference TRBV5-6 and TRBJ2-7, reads DAGVTQSPTHLIKTRGQQVTLRCSPKSGHDTVSWYQQALGQGPQFIFQYYEEEERQRGNFPDRFSGHQFPNYSSELNVNALLLGDSALYLCASSSPIAGTREQYFGPGTRLTVT.

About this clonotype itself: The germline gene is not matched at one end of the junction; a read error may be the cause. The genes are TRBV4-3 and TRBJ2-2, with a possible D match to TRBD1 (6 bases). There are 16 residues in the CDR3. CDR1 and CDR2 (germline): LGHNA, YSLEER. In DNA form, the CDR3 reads TGCGCCAACAGCCAAGGACCCCGGACAGACACCGGGGAGCTGTTTTTT. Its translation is CANSQGPRTDTGELFF.

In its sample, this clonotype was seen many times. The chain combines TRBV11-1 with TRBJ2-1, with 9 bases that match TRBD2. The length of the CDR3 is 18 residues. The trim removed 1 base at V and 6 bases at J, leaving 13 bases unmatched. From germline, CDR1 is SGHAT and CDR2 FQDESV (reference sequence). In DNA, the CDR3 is TGTGCCAGCAGCTTAGGGAAGGGTGCGGGACTAGCTCCCAATGAGCAGTTCTTC. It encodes CASSLGKGAGLAPNEQFF.

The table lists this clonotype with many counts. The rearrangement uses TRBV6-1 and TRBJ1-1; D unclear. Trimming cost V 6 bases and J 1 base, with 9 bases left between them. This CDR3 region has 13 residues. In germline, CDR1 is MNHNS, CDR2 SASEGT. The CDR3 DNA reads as TGTGCCAGCAGAGAGACGGCGAACACTGAAGCTTTCTTT. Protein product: CASRETANTEAFF.

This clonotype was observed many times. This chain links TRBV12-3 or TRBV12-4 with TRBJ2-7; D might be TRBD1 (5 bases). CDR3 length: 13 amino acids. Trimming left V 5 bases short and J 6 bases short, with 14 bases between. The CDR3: CASSGRQFSEQYF. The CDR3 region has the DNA TGTGCCAGCAGTGGCAGACAGTTCTCCGAGCAGTACTTC.

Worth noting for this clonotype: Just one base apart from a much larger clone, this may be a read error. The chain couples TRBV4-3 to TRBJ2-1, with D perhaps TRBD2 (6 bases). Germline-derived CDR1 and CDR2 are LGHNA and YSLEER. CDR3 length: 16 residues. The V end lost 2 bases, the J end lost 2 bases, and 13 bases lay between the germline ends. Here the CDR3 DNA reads TGCGCCAGCAGCCAATCTTTCGGGAGAACCTACAATGAGCAGTTCTTC. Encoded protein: CASSQSFGRTYNEQFF.